The TCR beta chain described here comes from a study of T cell responses to AZD1222 COVID-19 vaccine. Whole-study results and caveats: Clonal diversity was possibly underestimated; the donors were predominantly white British and more often female.

Germline CDR1 reads SGDLS; CDR2 reads YYNGEE. The V and J ends lost 1 base and 4 bases, in that order; junction bases with no gene match: 5. The CDR3 has 15 residues. With regard to this clone: Its target is not known.

Profiling relied on immunoSEQ multiplex PCR, and the TCRdb table lists in-frame clones only, not all of them. The sample comprises about 110,000 clones, about 87% of which are singletons, and roughly 15% rests with the top ten. This chain joins TRBV9 and TRBJ1-2; 9 nucleotides line up with TRBD1. The clonotype originates from an adult who received the AZD1222 COVID-19 vaccine. This specimen consisted of peripheral blood, obtained 28 days after the second AZD1222 dose. CDR3 region: CASSVRGTGFYGYTF. The DNA of the CDR3 is TGTGCCAGCAGCGTACGGGGGACAGGGTTCTATGGCTACACCTTC. The variable domain in full, completed from reference TRBV9 and TRBJ1-2, reads DSGVTQTPKHLITATGQRVTLRCSPRSGDLSVYWYQQSLDQGLQFLIQYYNGEERAKGNILERFSAQQFPDLHSELNLSSLELGDSALYFCASSVRGTGFYGYTFGSGTRLTVV.